A single sample gave rise to the 18 T cell receptor beta chains below, sequenced in a study of CD8 T cells in ankylosing spondylitis. MiXCR was run by TCRdb on the 5' RACE reads, yielding one entry per CDR3 protein. The profile shows approximately 290,000 distinct CDR3 sequences, roughly 20% of them singletons. Sequenced input: blood, either unsorted or a sorted T cell fraction (not recorded which). Receptors were obtained from a female donor with ankylosing spondylitis or in good health (not recorded which).

Ten or more counts support this clonotype. The rearrangement uses TRBV29-1 and TRBJ2-1; the D gene could be TRBD1 or TRBD2 (5 bases each). V was clipped by 4 bases and J by 1 base, with 11 bases between them. The germline gives CDR1 SQVTM, CDR2 ANQGSEA. The CDR3 sequence is 14 residues long. The chain's CDR3 is CSVAQEASYNEQFF. The CDR3, as DNA: TGCAGCGTTGCACAGGAGGCGTCCTACAATGAGCAGTTCTTC.

This clonotype was counted between two and nine times. V usage is TRBV7-2 and J usage is TRBJ1-2; D perhaps matches TRBD1 (6 bases). V lost 4 bases and J lost 1, with 13 bases in between. The germline V gene encodes CDR1 SGHTA and CDR2 FQGNSA. The CDR3 is 15 amino acids. The CDR3 is CASSSRQAHNYGYTF. CDR3 nucleotide sequence: TGTGCCAGCAGCTCCCGACAGGCTCATAACTATGGCTACACCTTC.

There are a few counts of this clonotype. This chain uses TRBV24-1 with TRBJ2-1; TRBD1 aligns across 9 bases. Germline CDR1 is KGHDR and CDR2 is SFDVKD. The ends lost 4 bases at V and 7 bases at J; junction bases unmatched: 10. This CDR3 region has 16 residues. The CDR3 sequence is CATSDLTGTGWNEQFF. DNA of the CDR3: TGTGCCACCAGTGACCTTACCGGGACAGGGTGGAATGAGCAGTTCTTC.

This clonotype was recorded many times. The chain has TRBV18 and TRBJ2-4; possibly TRBD1 for D (6 bases). Trimming took off 6 bases at V and 4 bases at J, with 10 bases between the two ends. The CDR3 loop spans 13 amino acids. Looked up from germline, CDR1 is KGHSH and CDR2 is LQKENI. CDR3: CASSPDSKNIQYF. In DNA, the CDR3 is TGTGCCAGCTCCCCGGACAGTAAAAACATTCAGTACTTC.

This clonotype came up a few times. The genes are TRBV18 and TRBJ1-1, with a tentative D call TRBD1 (5 bases). The CDR3 length is 13 residues. V was clipped by 4 bases and J by 13 bases, with 19 bases between them. In germline, CDR1 is KGHSH, CDR2 LQKENI. CDR3 sequence (DNA): TGTGCCAGCTCACTCGGGACGGAGGAATTTGTTTTCTTT. Translation gives CASSLGTEEFVFF.

In its sample, this clonotype was seen many times. The chain employs TRBV20-1 and TRBJ2-3, with 14 nucleotides matching TRBD2. This CDR3 has 16 amino acids. With 0 bases clipped from V and 10 bases from J, the junction kept 9 bases outside the gene matches. The germline gives CDR1 DFQATT, CDR2 SNEGSKA (reference sequence). The CDR3 region is CSAREHGTSGGDAQYF. The CDR3 coding sequence is TGCAGTGCTAGAGAACACGGGACTAGCGGGGGCGATGCGCAGTATTTT.

V gene TRBV12-3 or TRBV12-4 combines with J gene TRBJ2-1; no reliable D call. The CDR3 covers 11 residues. The ends were cut back, 4 bases at V and 15 bases at J, with 13 bases in the middle. CDR3 in DNA: TGTGCCAGCAGTTACCGCCTTAGATGGTTCTTC. Its protein is CASSYRLRWFF.

This clonotype was counted only a few times. This chain joins TRBV29-1 and TRBJ2-1; 10 bases agree with TRBD2. Germline CDR1 and CDR2: SQVTM and ANQGSEA. Unmatched junction bases numbered 5, after V lost 4 bases and J lost 8 bases. The CDR3 spans 13 residues. The chain's CDR3 is CSVVKREGHEQFF. CDR3 coding DNA: TGCAGCGTTGTGAAGCGGGAGGGCCATGAGCAGTTCTTC.

This clonotype was recorded many times. The chain couples TRBV7-9 to TRBJ1-3; 9 bases fit TRBD1. This CDR3 is 15 amino acids long. The junction had 10 bases not matched to a gene; V was cut back by 4 bases and J by 9 bases. The germline gives CDR1 SEHNR, CDR2 FQNEAQ (reference sequence). CDR3 amino acids: CASSSADRGTSTIYF. The CDR3 coding sequence is TGTGCCAGCAGCTCCGCCGACAGGGGGACTAGCACCATATATTTT.

This clonotype was picked up a small number of times. The chain has TRBV20-1 and TRBJ2-1; 15 positions agree with TRBD2. After removal of 5 bases from V and 9 bases from J, the junction contained 8 bases not matched to a gene. The CDR3 has 15 residues. Germline CDR1 and CDR2: DFQATT and SNEGSKA (reference sequence). In nucleotides, the CDR3 is TGCAGTGCTCCCCGGACTAGCGGGAGGGCTGGTGAGCAGTTCTTC. Protein product: CSAPRTSGRAGEQFF.

The chain couples TRBV20-1 to TRBJ1-2, with 7 bases identical to TRBD1. Germline CDR1 is DFQATT and CDR2 is SNEGSKA (reference sequence). This CDR3 contains 15 residues. V gave up 3 bases and J gave up 4 bases; unmatched junction bases: 11. Written as DNA, the CDR3 is TGCAGTGCTAGGGTCCGAGGGGGCAGGCTCTATGGCTACACCTTC. It is translated as CSARVRGGRLYGYTF.

V gene TRBV20-1 combines with J gene TRBJ1-5; no reliable D call. The CDR3 covers 14 residues. Trimming took off 5 bases at V and 0 bases at J, with 11 bases between the two ends. Germline assignment: CDR1 DFQATT and CDR2 SNEGSKA (reference sequence). The CDR3 nucleotides are TGCAGTGCTTCGGACGGTTATAGCAATCAGCCCCAGCATTTT. Amino acid sequence: CSASDGYSNQPQHF.

This clonotype was detected many times. This chain connects TRBV7-2 to TRBJ2-5; D might be TRBD1 (5 bases). This CDR3 spans 15 amino acids. Germline V gene lookup returns CDR1 SGHTA and CDR2 FQGNSA. The V end lost 0 bases, the J end lost 3 bases, and 11 bases lay between the germline ends. CDR3 loop: CASSLAQGAEETQYF. CDR3 nucleotides: TGTGCCAGCAGCTTAGCGCAGGGTGCTGAAGAGACCCAGTACTTC.

V and J are TRBV24-1 and TRBJ2-1; D is perhaps TRBD1 (6 bases). Trimming removed 4 bases at V and 7 bases at J, with 16 bases between. Looked up from germline, CDR1 is KGHDR and CDR2 is SFDVKD. This CDR3 comprises 15 residues. This chain's CDR3 is CATSEGGHGRNEQFF. The DNA for the CDR3 is TGTGCCACCAGTGAAGGGGGACATGGGCGTAATGAGCAGTTCTTC.

This clonotype was observed many times. The V gene is TRBV6-4, the J gene TRBJ1-1; D unclear. Trimming took off 6 bases at V and 0 bases at J, with 8 bases between the two ends. Germline lookup yields CDR1 MRHNA and CDR2 SNTAGT. The CDR3 totals 13 residues. The CDR3 DNA sequence: TGTGCCAGCAGCCTCGACCTGAACACTGAAGCTTTCTTT. Protein: CASSLDLNTEAFF.

The sample holds a few counts of this clonotype. The rearrangement joins TRBV6-1 to TRBJ1-2, with D possibly TRBD1 on 6 matching bases. There are 13 residues in the CDR3. The V gene's germline CDR1 is MNHNS and CDR2 SASEGT. Trimming cost V 10 bases and J 4 bases, with 16 bases left between them. CDR3 residues: CATIQGPSYGYTF. CDR3 in DNA: TGTGCCACCATACAGGGCCCTTCCTATGGCTACACCTTC.

J is TRBJ1-2 and V is TRBV7-2; maybe TRBD1 (5 bases). The germline V and J ends were trimmed by 0 bases and 6 bases, with 17 bases remaining between them. The CDR3 totals 16 residues. Germline-derived CDR1 and CDR2 are SGHTA and FQGNSA. In DNA form, the CDR3 reads TGTGCCAGCAGCTTAGCGGTCGCCGCCAGGGTTGATGGCTACACCTTC. It specifies CASSLAVAARVDGYTF.

At least ten counts were recorded for this clonotype. Here the CDR3 DNA reads TGCGCCAGCGACTCGGAGGGGATCGGTGAAGCTTTCTTT. Translating gives CASDSEGIGEAFF. The chain links TRBV5-1 to TRBJ1-1, with D possibly matching TRBD1 (5 bases). The CDR3 runs to 13 residues. The ends were cut back, 7 bases at V and 7 bases at J, with 17 bases in the middle. CDR1 is SGHRS, CDR2 YFSETQ, per germline.